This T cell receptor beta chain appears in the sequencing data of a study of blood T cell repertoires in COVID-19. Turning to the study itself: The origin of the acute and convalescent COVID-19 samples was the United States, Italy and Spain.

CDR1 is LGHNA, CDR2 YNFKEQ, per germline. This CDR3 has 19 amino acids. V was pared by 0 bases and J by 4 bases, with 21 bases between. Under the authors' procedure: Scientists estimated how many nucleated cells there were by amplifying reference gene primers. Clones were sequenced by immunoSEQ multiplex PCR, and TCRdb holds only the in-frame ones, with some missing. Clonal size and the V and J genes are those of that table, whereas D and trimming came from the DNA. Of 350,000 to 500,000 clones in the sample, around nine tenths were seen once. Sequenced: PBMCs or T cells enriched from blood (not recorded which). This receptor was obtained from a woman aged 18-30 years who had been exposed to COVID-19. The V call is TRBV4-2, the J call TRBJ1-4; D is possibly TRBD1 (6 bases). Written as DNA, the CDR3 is TGTGCCAGCAGCCAAGATTGGTCAGGGGCGGATAATGATAATGAAAAACTGTTTTTT. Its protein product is CASSQDWSGADNDNEKLFF.